The rows below give T cell receptor beta chains drawn from one sample of a study of blood T cell repertoires in COVID-19. Profiled with immunoSEQ multiplex PCR; TCRdb holds only in-frame clones, not every one. The table has some 200,000 clones, roughly nine tenths seen once. Source material: peripheral blood. Receptor source: a woman between 55 and 75 years old with COVID-19, enrolled during active disease. The CDR3 runs from the conserved cysteine through the conserved F or W. A D gene is named only where the DNA matches it firmly. Clone size is not always given. Where it is, it says once, few, many or a class for expanded clones.

>-|TRBV6-5|TRBJ1-2|-
TGTGCCAGCAGTAGGGGATCAGGGCTAAACTATGGCTACACCTTC
CASSRGSGLNYGYTF
>-|TRBV13|TRBJ1-1|-
TGTGCCAGCAGCTTAAGGGGTGAAGCTTTCTTT
CASSLRGEAFF
>TRBD1|TRBV10-2|TRBJ2-7|-
TGCGCCAGTGGACTACCGGGACAGGGTGACGAGCAGTACTTC
CASGLPGQGDEQYF
>-|TRBV11-2|TRBJ2-7|few
TGTGCCAGCAGCTCCCACAGGACCTTCTCCTACGAGCAGTACTTC
CASSSHRTFSYEQYF
>-|TRBV9|TRBJ2-5|once
TGTGCCAGCAGCGTAGTGGGGGGAGGAGAGACCCAGTACTTC
CASSVVGGGETQYF
>-|TRBV7-2|TRBJ2-7|-
TGTGCCAGCAGCTCTACAGGGGGGGTCGCCTACGAGCAGTACTTC
CASSSTGGVAYEQYF
>TRBD2|TRBV7-3|TRBJ2-3|-
TGTGCCAGCAGCTTAGGGGGACTAGCGGGTGCTACGCAGTATTTT
CASSLGGLAGATQYF
>TRBD2|TRBV11-2|TRBJ2-2|-
TGTGCCAGCAGCTTAAGTACTAGCGGTTATCCCGGGGAGCTGTTTTTT
CASSLSTSGYPGELFF
>-|TRBV30|TRBJ2-7|-
TGTGCCTGGAGTGTATCGGGAAGGTCCTACGAGCAGTACTTC
CAWSVSGRSYEQYF
>TRBD1|TRBV27|TRBJ1-2|-
TGTGCCAGCAGTTTGTATGCGATCGACAGGGAGGCGTATGGCTACACCTTC
CASSLYAIDREAYGYTF
>-|TRBV4-2|TRBJ1-2|few
TGTGCCAGCAGCCAAGGAGTAGCTAACTATGGCTACACCTTC
CASSQGVANYGYTF
>TRBD1|TRBV5-1|TRBJ1-4|-
TGCGCCAGCAGCCAAGGAAACAGGGGTAGCGAAAAACTGTTTTTT
CASSQGNRGSEKLFF
>TRBD1|TRBV24-1|TRBJ2-1|-
TGTGCCACCAGTGGCGGACAGGGCAAGCAGTTCTTC
CATSGGQGKQFF
>-|TRBV7-9|TRBJ1-4|-
TGTGCCAGCAGCCGCGGGATAGGGAGAAAACTGTTTTTT
CASSRGIGRKLFF
>TRBD1|TRBV30|TRBJ1-4|-
TGTGCCTGGAGTGTTGGTAATACAGGGGAAAGGGAAAAACTGTTTTTT
CAWSVGNTGEREKLFF
>-|TRBV27|TRBJ2-7|-
TGTGCCAGCAGTTTGGAGGGGCTCGGGGACGAGCAGTACTTC
CASSLEGLGDEQYF
>TRBD1|TRBV28|TRBJ2-7|-
TGTGCCAGCAGACAGGGGTCCTACGAGCAGTACTTC
CASRQGSYEQYF
>TRBD2|TRBV24-1|TRBJ2-1|-
TGTGCCACCAGTGATTTGGGGAGGGCGAGAGTAAATGAGCAGTTCTTC
CATSDLGRARVNEQFF
>TRBD1|TRBV3-1/TRBV3-2|TRBJ1-1|once
TGTGCCAGCAGCCAAGAAGGGGGACAGGGCTTCACTGAAGCTTTCTTT
CASSQEGGQGFTEAFF
>-|TRBV12-3/TRBV12-4|TRBJ2-2|-
TGTGCCAGCAGACGAGATTACACCGGGGAGCTGTTTTTT
CASRRDYTGELFF
>-|TRBV19|TRBJ1-2|-
TGTGCCAGCCTCAATCGGGTTGCTGAGGGTGGCTACACCTTC
CASLNRVAEGGYTF
>TRBD1|TRBV18|TRBJ1-1|-
TGTGCCAGCTCACCTCGGACAGGGAGGACTGAAGCTTTCTTT
CASSPRTGRTEAFF
>-|TRBV5-1|TRBJ2-4|-
TGCGCCAGCAGCTTGGGTCAGGGTGTCGACATTCAGTACTTC
CASSLGQGVDIQYF
>TRBD1|TRBV5-5|TRBJ2-2|-
TGTGCCAGCAGCAAACAGGGGGCAACCGGGGAGCTGTTTTTT
CASSKQGATGELFF
>-|TRBV6-5|TRBJ1-4|-
TGTGCCAGCAGTTACTCGGGCGGGAATGAAAAACTGTTTTTT
CASSYSGGNEKLFF
>TRBD1|TRBV15|TRBJ1-2|-
TGTGCCACCAGCAGAAGTGGACAGGGGGCCTGGTATGGCTACACCTTC
CATSRSGQGAWYGYTF
>-|TRBV5-5|TRBJ2-3|-
TGTGCCAGCAGCTCCCTTACAGATACGCAGTATTTT
CASSSLTDTQYF
>TRBD2|TRBV18|TRBJ2-7|-
TGTGCCAGCTCACAGACTAGCGGGACCGAGCAGTACTTC
CASSQTSGTEQYF
>-|TRBV29-1|TRBJ2-3|-
TGCAGCGCCCGGCGGGGTAGCACAGATACGCAGTATTTT
CSARRGSTDTQYF
>TRBD2|TRBV9|TRBJ2-3|-
TGTGCCAGCAGCGTAGCGTGGGAGGGTAGCACAGATACGCAGTATTTT
CASSVAWEGSTDTQYF
>TRBD1|TRBV24-1|TRBJ2-2|-
TGTGCCACCAGTGGCGGCAGGGGGCTAAACACCGGGGAGCTGTTTTTT
CATSGGRGLNTGELFF
>TRBD2|TRBV4-2|TRBJ2-1|-
TGTGCCAGCAGCCCCAGCGGGAGCGGTCGAAATGAGCAGTTCTTC
CASSPSGSGRNEQFF
>-|TRBV19|TRBJ2-1|once
TGTGCCAGTAGTACCCAGGGACTTACAAATGAGCAGTTCTTC
CASSTQGLTNEQFF
>-|TRBV10-2|TRBJ2-1|once
TGCGCCAGCAGCCCGGGACTTTACAATGAGCAGTTCTTC
CASSPGLYNEQFF
>-|TRBV3-1/TRBV3-2|TRBJ1-1|-
TGTGCCAGCAGCCAAGGCCAGGGGATTAACACTGAAGCTTTCTTT
CASSQGQGINTEAFF
>-|TRBV9|TRBJ2-7|-
TGTGCCAGCAGCGTGGGGCAGGTGAGCGAGCAGTACTTC
CASSVGQVSEQYF
>-|TRBV19|TRBJ1-1|-
TGTGCCAGTAGTATGACCGGGGAGAACACTGAAGCTTTCTTT
CASSMTGENTEAFF
>-|TRBV10-3|TRBJ1-6|-
TGTGCCATCAGTGCCGACAGCAATAATTCACCCCTCCACTTT
CAISADSNNSPLHF
>-|TRBV24-1|TRBJ2-5|-
TGTGCCACCGGAACAGGTTCGGAGACCCAGTACTTC
CATGTGSETQYF
>-|TRBV19|TRBJ2-6|-
TGTGCCAGTAGTTCCCCTACAGGCTCTGGGGCCAACGTCCTGACTTTC
CASSSPTGSGANVLTF
>TRBD1|TRBV5-1|TRBJ1-4|-
TGCGCCAGCAGTCTACCCACAGGGGGCCAGGGTGAAAAACTGTTTTTT
CASSLPTGGQGEKLFF
>TRBD2|TRBV5-1|TRBJ2-2|-
TGCGCCAGCAGCTTGCTTGTAGCGGGGCGGACCGGGGAGCTGTTTTTT
CASSLLVAGRTGELFF